The T cell receptor (beta chain) described here comes from a study of T cell repertoires in cytomegalovirus infection. Across the whole study: It was the public TCR beta signatures that indicated both CMV infection and matching HLA type. Whole-study findings and limits: HLA-C-restricted CMV clonotypes gave the most frequent clonotype in two of eight donors.

Per germline, CDR1 SGHRS and CDR2 YFSETQ. The CDR3 runs 15 residues. Trimming shortened V by 2 bases and J by 8 bases, and 16 bases separated the two germline ends. This clonotype was observed a few times. Antigen unknown. Each CDR3 protein gets one entry after TCRdb re-called the reads with MiXCR. The table shows some 940,000 distinct CDR3 sequences, with roughly a third occurring only once. The TCR sequence derives from a human donor in good health (CMV status not recorded). Some clones in this sample may be carry-over from other donors' samples. The sample in question was cultured CD8+ T cells from PBMCs, obtained from culture after CMV antigen stimulation. The chain joins TRBV5-1 to TRBJ1-4; the D gene is possibly TRBD1 (5 bases). The CDR3 loop is CASSFSGRIWEKLFF. The CDR3 DNA reads TGCGCCAGCAGCTTTTCAGGGAGAATTTGGGAAAAACTGTTTTTT.